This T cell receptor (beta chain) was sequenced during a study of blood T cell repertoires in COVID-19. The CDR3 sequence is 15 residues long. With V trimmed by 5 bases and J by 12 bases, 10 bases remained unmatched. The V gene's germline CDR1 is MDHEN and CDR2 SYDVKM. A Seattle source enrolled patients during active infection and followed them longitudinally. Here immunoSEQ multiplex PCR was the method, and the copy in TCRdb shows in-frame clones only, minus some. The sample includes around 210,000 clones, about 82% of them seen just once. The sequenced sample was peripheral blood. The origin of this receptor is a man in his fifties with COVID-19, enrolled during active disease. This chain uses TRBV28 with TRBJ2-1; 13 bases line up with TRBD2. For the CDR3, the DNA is TGTGCCAGCAGTATCCGGACTAGCGGGGGCTTCGTGCAGTTCTTC. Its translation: CASSIRTSGGFVQFF.